This T cell receptor (beta chain) was observed in a study of cytomegalovirus exposure and HLA in healthy donors. Study-wide findings and caveats: Altogether, 170 or so TCR beta chains were recorded as cytomegalovirus-associated. Specificity for CMV antigens was confirmed in vitro for a few of the CMV-associated chains. In a later analysis, 16,951 TCR beta sequences were associated with HLA alleles at 0.05 false discovery rate.

In the case of this clone: Its antigen is unidentified.

A multiplex PCR was run with 60 Vbeta primers and 13 Jbeta primers. Assay: immunoSEQ multiplex PCR; the TCRdb copy retains only in-frame clones and omits some. The data show roughly 100,000 clones, around three quarters seen once. Trimming removed 8 bases at V and 6 bases at J, with 11 bases between. The CDR3 covers 13 residues. The germline gives CDR1 SGHTA, CDR2 FQGNSA. This chain uses TRBV7-2 with TRBJ1-6; tentatively, D is TRBD1 (6 bases). The TCR sequence derives from a male donor in good health and CMV-seropositive. The sample taken for sequencing was PBMCs. CDR3 in DNA: TGTGCCAGCGGACAGACCTTTAATTCACCCCTCCACTTT. It encodes CASGQTFNSPLHF.